Described below is a single T cell receptor (beta chain) sequence and its context. As yet, its antigen is unknown. This specimen comes from a study of cytomegalovirus exposure and HLA in healthy donors. Study-wide results and limits: DRB1 showed the most TCR associations and HLA-C the fewest in a later analysis, as rates varied by HLA locus. The authors enumerated roughly 180 TCR beta chains as linked to cytomegalovirus. Reported results showed that the classifier diagnosed cytomegalovirus status with high specificity and sensitivity.

The donors, nominally healthy at sampling, likely had unrecorded immune exposures. The CDR3 length is 14 residues. The germline V gene has CDR1 LGHNA and CDR2 YSLEER. The V segment lost 4 bases and the J segment 8 bases; nucleotides outside the gene matches: 9. Vbeta (60) and Jbeta (13) primers were used in the PCR. TCRdb's table, derived via immunoSEQ multiplex PCR, lists solely in-frame clones and lacks some. Altogether over 100,000 clones are present, 76% being singletons, with the ten largest covering 7.7%. The V and J genes are TRBV4-3 and TRBJ1-2; TRBD1 agrees at 8 bases. Sequencing was carried out using PBMCs. The sequence was collected from a woman between 45 and 65 years old in good health and CMV-seropositive. The chain's CDR3 is CASSLSITGGGYTF. In DNA form, the CDR3 reads TGCGCCAGCAGCCTAAGTATTACAGGGGGAGGCTACACCTTC.